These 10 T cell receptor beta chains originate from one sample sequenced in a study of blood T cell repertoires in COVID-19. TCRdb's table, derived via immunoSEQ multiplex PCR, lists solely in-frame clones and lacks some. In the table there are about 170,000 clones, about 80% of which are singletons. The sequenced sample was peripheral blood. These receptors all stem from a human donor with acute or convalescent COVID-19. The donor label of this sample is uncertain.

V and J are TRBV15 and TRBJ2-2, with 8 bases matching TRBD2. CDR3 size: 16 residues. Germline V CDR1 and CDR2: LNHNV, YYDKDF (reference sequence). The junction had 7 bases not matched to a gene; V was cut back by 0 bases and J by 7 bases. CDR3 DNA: TGTGCCACCAGCAGAGATGGCGCGGGAGGAGGCGGGGAGCTGTTTTTT. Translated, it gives CATSRDGAGGGGELFF.

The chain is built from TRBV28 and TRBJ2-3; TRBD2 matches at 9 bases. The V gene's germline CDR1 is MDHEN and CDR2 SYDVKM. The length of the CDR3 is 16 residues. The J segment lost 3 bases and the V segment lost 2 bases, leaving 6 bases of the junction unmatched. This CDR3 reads CASSLSAAGGTDTQYF. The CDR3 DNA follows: TGTGCCAGCAGTTTAAGTGCGGCGGGAGGGACAGATACGCAGTATTTT.

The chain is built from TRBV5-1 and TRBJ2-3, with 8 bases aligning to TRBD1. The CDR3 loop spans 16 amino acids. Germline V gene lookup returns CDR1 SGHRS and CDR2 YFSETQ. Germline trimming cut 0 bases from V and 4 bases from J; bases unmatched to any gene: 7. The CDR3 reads CASSLEGATGADTQYF. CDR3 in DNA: TGCGCCAGCAGCTTGGAAGGTGCGACAGGGGCAGATACGCAGTATTTT.

Written as DNA, the CDR3 is TGTGCCAGCAGTTCAGAGGGGGACAGGGCCTTTGAAGCTTTCTTT. It translates to CASSSEGDRAFEAFF. The chain has TRBV11-2 and TRBJ1-1; 9 positions match TRBD1. The CDR3 extends over 15 amino acids. V lost 6 bases to trimming and J lost 7 bases; unmatched junction nucleotides: 12. Germline V gene data show CDR1 as SGHAT and CDR2 as FQNNGV.

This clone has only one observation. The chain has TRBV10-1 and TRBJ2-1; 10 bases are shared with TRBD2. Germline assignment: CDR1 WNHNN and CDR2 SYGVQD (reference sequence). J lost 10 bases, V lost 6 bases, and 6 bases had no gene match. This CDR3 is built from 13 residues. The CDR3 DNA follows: TGCGCCAGCAGCGTAGCGGGGGGTCTCGAGCAGTTCTTC. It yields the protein CASSVAGGLEQFF.

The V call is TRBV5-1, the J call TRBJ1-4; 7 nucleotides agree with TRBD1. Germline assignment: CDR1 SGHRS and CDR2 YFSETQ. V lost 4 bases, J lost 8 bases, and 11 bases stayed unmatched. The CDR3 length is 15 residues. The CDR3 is CASSPSGDSREKLFF. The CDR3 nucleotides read TGCGCCAGCAGCCCGTCGGGGGACAGCCGAGAAAAACTGTTTTTT.

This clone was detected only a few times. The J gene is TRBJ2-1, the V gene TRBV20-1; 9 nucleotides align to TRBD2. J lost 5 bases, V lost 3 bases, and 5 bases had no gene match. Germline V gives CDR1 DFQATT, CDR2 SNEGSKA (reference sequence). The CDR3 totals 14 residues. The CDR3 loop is CSASLTSGHNEQFF. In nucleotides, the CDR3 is TGCAGTGCTAGTTTGACTAGCGGACACAATGAGCAGTTCTTC.

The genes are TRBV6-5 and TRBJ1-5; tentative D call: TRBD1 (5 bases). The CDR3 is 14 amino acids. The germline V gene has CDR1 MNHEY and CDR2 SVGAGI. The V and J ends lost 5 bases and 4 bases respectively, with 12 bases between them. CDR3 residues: CASSPPTENQPQHF. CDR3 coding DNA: TGTGCCAGCAGTCCCCCGACAGAGAATCAGCCCCAGCATTTT.

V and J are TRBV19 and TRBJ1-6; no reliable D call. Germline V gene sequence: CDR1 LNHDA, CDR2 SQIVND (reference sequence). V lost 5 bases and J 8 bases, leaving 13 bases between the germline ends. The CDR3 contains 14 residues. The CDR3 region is CASSGVLEDSPLHF. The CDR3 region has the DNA TGTGCCAGTAGTGGGGTACTAGAGGATTCACCCCTCCACTTT.

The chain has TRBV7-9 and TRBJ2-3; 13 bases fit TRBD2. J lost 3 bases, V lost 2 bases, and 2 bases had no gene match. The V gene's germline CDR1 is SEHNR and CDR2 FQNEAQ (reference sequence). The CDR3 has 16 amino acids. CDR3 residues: CASSLRTSGRTDTQYF. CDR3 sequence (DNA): TGTGCCAGCAGCTTACGGACTAGCGGGAGAACAGATACGCAGTATTTT.